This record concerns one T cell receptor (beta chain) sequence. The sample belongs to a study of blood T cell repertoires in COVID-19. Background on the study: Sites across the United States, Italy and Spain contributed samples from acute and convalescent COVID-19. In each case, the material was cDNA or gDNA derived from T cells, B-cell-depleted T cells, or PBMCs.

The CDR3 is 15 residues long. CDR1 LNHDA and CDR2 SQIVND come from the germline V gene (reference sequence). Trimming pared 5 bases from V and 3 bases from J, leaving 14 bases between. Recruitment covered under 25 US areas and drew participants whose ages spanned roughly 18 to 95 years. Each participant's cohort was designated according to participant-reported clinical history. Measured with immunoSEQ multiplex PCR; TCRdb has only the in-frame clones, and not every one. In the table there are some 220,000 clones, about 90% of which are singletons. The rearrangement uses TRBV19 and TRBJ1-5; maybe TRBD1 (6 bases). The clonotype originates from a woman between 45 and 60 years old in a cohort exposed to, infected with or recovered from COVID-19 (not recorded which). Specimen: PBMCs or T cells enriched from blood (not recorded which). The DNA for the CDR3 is TGTGCCAGTAGTGGCCAGGGGCGTATCAATCAGCCCCAGCATTTT. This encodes CASSGQGRINQPQHF.